This T cell receptor beta chain comes out of a study of blood T cell repertoires in COVID-19. Enrolled during active infection, Seattle patients were then followed longitudinally. V lost 7 bases to trimming and J lost 3 bases; unmatched junction nucleotides: 12. Germline V gene sequence: CDR1 MNHEY, CDR2 SVGAGI. The CDR3 has 15 amino acids. Original handling: Cell counts per sample came from amplifying reference gene primers. Repertoires were generated with immunoSEQ multiplex PCR, while TCRdb's copy carries only in-frame clones and drops some. V, J and clone size derive from that table, while D and trimming were established from the DNA sequence. The sample gives around 80,000 clones, 80% of which show up once; around 13% is in the top ten.

J is TRBJ2-7 and V is TRBV6-5; the match to TRBD2 covers 7 bases. The specimen was peripheral blood. The sequence was obtained from a man aged 50 or older with COVID-19, enrolled during active disease. The CDR3 region is CASTPPGTSVYEQYF. The CDR3 DNA sequence: TGTGCCAGCACTCCACCGGGCACTAGCGTCTACGAGCAGTACTTC.